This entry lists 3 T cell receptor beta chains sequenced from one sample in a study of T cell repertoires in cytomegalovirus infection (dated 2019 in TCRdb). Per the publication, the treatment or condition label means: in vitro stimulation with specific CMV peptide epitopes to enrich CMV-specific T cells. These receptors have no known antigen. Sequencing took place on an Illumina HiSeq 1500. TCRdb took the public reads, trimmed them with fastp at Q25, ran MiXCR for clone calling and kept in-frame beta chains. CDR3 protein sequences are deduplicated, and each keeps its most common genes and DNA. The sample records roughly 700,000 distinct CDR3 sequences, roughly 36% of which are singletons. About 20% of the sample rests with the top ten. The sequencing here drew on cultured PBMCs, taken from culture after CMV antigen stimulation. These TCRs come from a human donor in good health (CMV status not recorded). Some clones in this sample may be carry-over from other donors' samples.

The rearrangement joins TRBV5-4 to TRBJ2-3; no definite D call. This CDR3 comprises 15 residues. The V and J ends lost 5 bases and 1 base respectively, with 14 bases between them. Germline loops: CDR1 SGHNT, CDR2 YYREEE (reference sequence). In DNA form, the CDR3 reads TGTGCCAGCAGTCGACTCGACATTGGCACAGATACGCAGTATTTT. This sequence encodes CASSRLDIGTDTQYF.

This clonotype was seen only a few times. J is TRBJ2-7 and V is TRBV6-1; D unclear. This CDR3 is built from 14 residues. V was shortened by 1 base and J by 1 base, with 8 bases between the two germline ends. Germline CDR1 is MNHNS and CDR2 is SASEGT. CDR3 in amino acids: CASSEGPRSYEQYF. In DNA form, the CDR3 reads TGTGCCAGCAGTGAAGGACCGAGATCCTACGAGCAGTACTTC.

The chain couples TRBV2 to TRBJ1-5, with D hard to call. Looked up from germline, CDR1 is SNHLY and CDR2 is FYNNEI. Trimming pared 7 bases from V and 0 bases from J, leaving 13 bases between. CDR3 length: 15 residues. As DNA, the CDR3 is TGTGCCAGCACCCAGGACGACGCTAGCAATCAGCCCCAGCATTTT. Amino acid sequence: CASTQDDASNQPQHF.